This note documents a single T cell receptor (beta chain) sequence. As yet, its antigen is unknown. This sample was included in a study of cytomegalovirus exposure and HLA in healthy donors. Study-wide results and limits: Donor immune exposure was known only as CMV serostatus.

Primers for the PCR totalled 60 Vbeta and 13 Jbeta. The data were produced by immunoSEQ multiplex PCR, yet TCRdb's version contains in-frame clones alone and is incomplete. Altogether some 130,000 clones are present, about 85% being singletons, with the ten largest covering under 7.5%. V gave up 6 bases and J gave up 3 bases; unmatched junction bases: 10. The CDR3 spans 16 residues. Germline values: CDR1 MNHEY, CDR2 SMNVEV (reference sequence). The source of this sequence is a woman aged 25 to 39 in good health and CMV-seropositive. The V gene is TRBV27, the J gene TRBJ2-1; 8 nucleotides line up with TRBD1. The sequenced sample consisted of PBMCs. The CDR3 DNA is TGTGCCAGCAGACTAGACCACAGGGGGAACTACAATGAGCAGTTCTTC. It specifies CASRLDHRGNYNEQFF.